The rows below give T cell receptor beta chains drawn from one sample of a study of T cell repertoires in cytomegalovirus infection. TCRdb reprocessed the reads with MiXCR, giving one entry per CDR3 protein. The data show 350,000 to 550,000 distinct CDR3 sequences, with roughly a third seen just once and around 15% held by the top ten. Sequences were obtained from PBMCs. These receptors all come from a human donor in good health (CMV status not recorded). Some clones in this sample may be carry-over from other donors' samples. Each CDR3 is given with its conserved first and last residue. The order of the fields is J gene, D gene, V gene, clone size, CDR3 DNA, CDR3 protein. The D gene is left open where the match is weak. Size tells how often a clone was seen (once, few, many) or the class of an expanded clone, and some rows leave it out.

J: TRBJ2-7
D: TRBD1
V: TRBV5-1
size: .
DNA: TGCGCCAGGGGACAGGGAACTCATAGGGATACCTACGAGCAGTACTTC
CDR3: CARGQGTHRDTYEQYF

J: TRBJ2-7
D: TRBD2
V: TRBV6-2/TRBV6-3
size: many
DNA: TGTGCCAGCAGCACTAGCGTCTCCTACGAGCAGTACTTC
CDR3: CASSTSVSYEQYF

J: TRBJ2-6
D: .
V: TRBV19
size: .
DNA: TGTGCCAGTAGTACCCAGGTTACTGGGGCCAACGTCCTGACTTTC
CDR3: CASSTQVTGANVLTF

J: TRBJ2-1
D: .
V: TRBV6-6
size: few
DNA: TGTGCCAGATGGCGGGGGCCATACAATGAGCAGTTCTTC
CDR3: CARWRGPYNEQFF

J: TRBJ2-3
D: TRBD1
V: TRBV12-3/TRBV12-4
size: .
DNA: TGTGCCAGCAGAAGACAGGGATTGGGTACGCAGTATTTT
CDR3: CASRRQGLGTQYF

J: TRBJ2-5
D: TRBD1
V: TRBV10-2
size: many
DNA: TGCGCCAGCAGTGAGTTGGGACAGGGGTCTCAAGAGACCCAGTACTTC
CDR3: CASSELGQGSQETQYF

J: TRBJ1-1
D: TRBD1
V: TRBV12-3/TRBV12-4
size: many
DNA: TGTGCCAGCAGTCTCTCGGGACAGTTCTCAGCTTTCTTT
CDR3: CASSLSGQFSAFF

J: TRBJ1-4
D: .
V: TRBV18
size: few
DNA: TGTGCCAGCTCCCGGGACAAGAATGAAAAACTGTTTTTT
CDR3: CASSRDKNEKLFF

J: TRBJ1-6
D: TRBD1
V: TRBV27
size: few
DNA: TGTGCCAGCAGCATCACCGGGACAGGGTTTTCACCCCTCCACTTT
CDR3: CASSITGTGFSPLHF

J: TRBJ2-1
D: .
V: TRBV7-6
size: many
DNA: TGTGCCAGCAGCTCCGGGGCCCCAAATGAGCAGTTCTTC
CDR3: CASSSGAPNEQFF

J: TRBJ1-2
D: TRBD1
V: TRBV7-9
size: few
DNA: TGTGCCAGCAGTCGTAAGACAGGGGACTATGGCTACACCTTC
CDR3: CASSRKTGDYGYTF

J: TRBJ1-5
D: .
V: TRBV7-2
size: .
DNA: TGTGCCCGCAGCTTTTTCAATCAGCCCCCACATTTT
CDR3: CARSFFNQPPHF

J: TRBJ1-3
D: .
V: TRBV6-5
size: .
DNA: TGTGCCAGCAGCATGGTATACTCTGGAAACACCATATATTTT
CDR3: CASSMVYSGNTIYF

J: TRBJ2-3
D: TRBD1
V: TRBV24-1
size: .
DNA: TGTGCCACCAGTGATACCGGGACAGGGAGAGAGGGTACGCAGTATTTT
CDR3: CATSDTGTGREGTQYF

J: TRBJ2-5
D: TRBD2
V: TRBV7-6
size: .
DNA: TGTGCCAGCAGCTTGGAAGCGGGGGGAAGAGAGACCCAGTACTTC
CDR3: CASSLEAGGRETQYF

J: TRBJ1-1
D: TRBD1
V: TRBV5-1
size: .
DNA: TGCGCCAGCAGCCATCCAGGGGGGGGCTTGAACACTGAAGCTTTCTTT
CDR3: CASSHPGGGLNTEAFF

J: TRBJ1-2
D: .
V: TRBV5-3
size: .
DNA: TGTGCCAGCAGCTTGGATGTCTATGGCTACACCTTC
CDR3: CASSLDVYGYTF

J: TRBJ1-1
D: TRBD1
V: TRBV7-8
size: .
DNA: TGTGCCAGCAGAACAGGGGATCTAGGCAGGGGCACTGAAGCTTTCTTT
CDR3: CASRTGDLGRGTEAFF

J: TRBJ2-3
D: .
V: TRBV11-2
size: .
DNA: TGTGCCAGCAGCTTGACCGGAGGTACGCAGTATTTT
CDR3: CASSLTGGTQYF

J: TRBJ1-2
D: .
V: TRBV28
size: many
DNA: TGTGCCAGCAGTCGTCTCCGGGCAGGGGGCTACACCTTC
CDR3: CASSRLRAGGYTF

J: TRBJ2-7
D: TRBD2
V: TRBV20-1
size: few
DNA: TGCAGTGCTAAGGCCCCTAGCGGGGGGTCCTACGAGCAGTACTTC
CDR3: CSAKAPSGGSYEQYF

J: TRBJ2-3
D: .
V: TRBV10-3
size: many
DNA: TGTGCCATCAGCCCACCCCGGACTGGCGGGGATACGCAGTATTTT
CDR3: CAISPPRTGGDTQYF

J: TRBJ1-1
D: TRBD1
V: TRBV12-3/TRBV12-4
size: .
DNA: TGTGCCAGCAGAGGGACAGGGGGCACTGAAGCTTTCTTT
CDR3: CASRGTGGTEAFF

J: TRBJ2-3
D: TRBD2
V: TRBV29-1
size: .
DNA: TGCAGCGTTGAAGATTCGGGACTAGCGAGGGATACGCAGTATTTT
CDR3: CSVEDSGLARDTQYF

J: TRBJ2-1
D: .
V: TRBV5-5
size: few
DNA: TGTGCCAGCAGCCCCGGGGACACGGAACCCGTTAGCAATGAGCAGTTCTTC
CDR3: CASSPGDTEPVSNEQFF

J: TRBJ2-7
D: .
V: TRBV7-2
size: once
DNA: TGTGCCAGCAGCTTAGTCACCCAAGGGGACTACGAGCAGTACTTC
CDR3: CASSLVTQGDYEQYF

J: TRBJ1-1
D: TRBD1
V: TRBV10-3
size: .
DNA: TGTGCCATCAGTGAGTCGGCCAGGGGGCGGGCCACTGAAGCTTTCTTT
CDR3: CAISESARGRATEAFF

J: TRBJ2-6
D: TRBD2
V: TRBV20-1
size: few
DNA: TGCAGTGCTAACCCGGGAGGAACGGTTTCTGGGGCCAACGTCCTGACTTTC
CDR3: CSANPGGTVSGANVLTF

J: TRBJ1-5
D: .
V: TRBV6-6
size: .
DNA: TGTGCCAGCAGCGAGGATCGAGGTCAGCACCAGCATTTT
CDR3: CASSEDRGQHQHF

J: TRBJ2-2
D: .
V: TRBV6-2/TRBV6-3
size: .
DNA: TGTGCCAGCAGTTACTCAGAGTATAACACCGGGGAGCTGTTTTTT
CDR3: CASSYSEYNTGELFF

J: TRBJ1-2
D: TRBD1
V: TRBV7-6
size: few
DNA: TGTGCCAGCAGCTTAAATACAGGGGTCTTTGGCTACACCTTC
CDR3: CASSLNTGVFGYTF

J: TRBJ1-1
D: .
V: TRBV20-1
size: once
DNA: TGCAGTGCTAGAATGATCACTGAAGCTTTCTTT
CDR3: CSARMITEAFF

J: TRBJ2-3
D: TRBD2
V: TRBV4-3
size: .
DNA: TGCGCCAGCAGCCAAGATAAAGGGATAGCGGGTTGGACAGATACGCAGTATTTT
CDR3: CASSQDKGIAGWTDTQYF

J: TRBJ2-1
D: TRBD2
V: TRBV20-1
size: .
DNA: TGCAGTGCCCCCGGGACTAGCGGGGGGAGGAATGAGCAGTTCTTC
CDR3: CSAPGTSGGRNEQFF

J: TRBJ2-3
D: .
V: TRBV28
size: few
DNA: TGTGCCAGCAGTTCCTCAGGGACCGCACGCACAGATACGCAGTATTTT
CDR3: CASSSSGTARTDTQYF

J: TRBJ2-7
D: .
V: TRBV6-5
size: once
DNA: TGTGCCACCACGAAATACGAGCATTACTTC
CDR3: CATTKYEHYF

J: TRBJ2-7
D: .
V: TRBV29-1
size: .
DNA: TGCAGCGTGGGATTGATTAGTTCCGGGACCGCGCAGTACTTC
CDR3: CSVGLISSGTAQYF

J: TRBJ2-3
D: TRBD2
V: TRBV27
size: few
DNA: TGTGCCAGCAGTTTATCTCGCGGGGGAAGCACAGATACGCAGTATTTT
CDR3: CASSLSRGGSTDTQYF

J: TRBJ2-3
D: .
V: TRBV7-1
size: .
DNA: TGTGCCAGCAGCCCGAGACAAAAGGGGTTGGATACGCGGTATTTT
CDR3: CASSPRQKGLDTRYF

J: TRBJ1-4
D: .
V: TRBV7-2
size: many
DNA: TGTGCCAGCAGCAGTAGGCCAGGACACGGAAATGAAAAACTGTTTTTT
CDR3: CASSSRPGHGNEKLFF

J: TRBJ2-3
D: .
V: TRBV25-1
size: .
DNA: TGTGCCAGCAGTGGTAGGCCACCGCGCACAGATACGCAGTATTTT
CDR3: CASSGRPPRTDTQYF

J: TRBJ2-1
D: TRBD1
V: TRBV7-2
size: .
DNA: TGTGCCAGCAGCTTAGATGGGACAGGGGGCGGGTATGGAAAGGAGCAGTTATTC
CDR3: CASSLDGTGGGYGKEQLF

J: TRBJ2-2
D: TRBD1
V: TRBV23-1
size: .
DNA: TGCGCCAGCAGTCGAGCGACAGGGGTTAACACCGGGGAGCTGTTTTTT
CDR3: CASSRATGVNTGELFF

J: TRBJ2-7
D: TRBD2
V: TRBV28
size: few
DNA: TGTGCCAGCCAGGGGCTAGCGGGTACCTACGAGCAGTACTTC
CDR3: CASQGLAGTYEQYF

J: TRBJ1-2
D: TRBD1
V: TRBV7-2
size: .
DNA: TGTGCCAGCAGCTTTAACTCCGGGACAGGGTCGGTCTATGGCTACACCTTC
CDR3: CASSFNSGTGSVYGYTF

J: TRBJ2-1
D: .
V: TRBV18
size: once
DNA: TGTGCCAGCTCACCACCGGGGGCGGATGAGCAGTTCTTC
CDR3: CASSPPGADEQFF

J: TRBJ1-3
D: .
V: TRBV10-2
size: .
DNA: TGCGCCAGCAGTGAGCGGCAGGGATGGAACACCATATATTTT
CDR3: CASSERQGWNTIYF

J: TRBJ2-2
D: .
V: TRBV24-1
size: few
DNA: TGTGCCACCAGTGATTTAAGAATTAACACCGGGGAGCTGTTTTTT
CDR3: CATSDLRINTGELFF

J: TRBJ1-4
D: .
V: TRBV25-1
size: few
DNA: TGTGCCAGCAGTGAATGGGCAGCGGATGGTGAAAAACTGTTTTTT
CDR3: CASSEWAADGEKLFF

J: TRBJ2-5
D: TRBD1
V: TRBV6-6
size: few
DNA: TGTGCCAGCAGTTACCCAGGGGGCGGGCAGACCCAGTACTTC
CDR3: CASSYPGGGQTQYF

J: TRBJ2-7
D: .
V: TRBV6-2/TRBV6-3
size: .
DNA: TGTGCCAGCAGTTACCCAGCCCCAGCCTACGAGCAGTACTTC
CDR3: CASSYPAPAYEQYF

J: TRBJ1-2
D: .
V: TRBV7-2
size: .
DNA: TGTGCCAGCAGCAGATGGGACCCTTTAATATTTAACGGCTACACCTTC
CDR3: CASSRWDPLIFNGYTF

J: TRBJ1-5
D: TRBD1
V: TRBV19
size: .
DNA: TGTGCCAGTAGAACACCGGGACAGGGGCACGGTCAGCCCCAGCATTTT
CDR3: CASRTPGQGHGQPQHF

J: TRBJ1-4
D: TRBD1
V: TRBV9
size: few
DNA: TGTGCCAGCAGCTCAACCGGGACAGGGAGTGAAAAACTGTTTTTT
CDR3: CASSSTGTGSEKLFF

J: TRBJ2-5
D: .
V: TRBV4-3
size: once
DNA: TGCGCCAGCAGCCAAGATTATAAGGAGACCCAGTACTTC
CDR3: CASSQDYKETQYF

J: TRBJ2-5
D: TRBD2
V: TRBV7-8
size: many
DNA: TGTGCCAGCAGCTTCATGACTAGCGGGGGACCCCTAGGAGAGACCCAGTACTTC
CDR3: CASSFMTSGGPLGETQYF

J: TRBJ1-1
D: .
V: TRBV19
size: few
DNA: TGTGCCAGTAGTCCTGACCTTTCCATGAACACTGAAGCTTTCTTT
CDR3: CASSPDLSMNTEAFF